A single T cell receptor (beta chain) is shown here with its context. Method: immunoSEQ multiplex PCR; TCRdb's copy keeps in-frame clones and lacks some. The repertoire has tens of thousands of clones, about four fifths of them found once; the top ten carry around 0.5%. The V gene lost 0 bases and the J gene lost 5 bases, with 10 bases spanning the gap. The V gene's germline CDR1 is KGHSH and CDR2 LQKENI. The CDR3 consists of 15 residues. The data were obtained in a study of memory CD4+ T cells and cytomegalovirus serostatus. Single viable CD3+CD4+CD8-CD45RO+ cells were sorted as the memory CD4+ T cells.

The TCR comes from an adult in good health and CMV-seronegative. Some clones in this sample may be carry-over from other donors' samples. The sequencing input was memory CD4+ T cells from blood. J is TRBJ2-2 and V is TRBV18, with a weak D call TRBD1 (5 bases). CDR3 sequence reads: CASSPPSRATGELFF. The CDR3 region has the DNA TGTGCCAGCTCACCACCGAGCAGGGCGACCGGGGAGCTGTTTTTT.